This is a list of T cell receptor beta chains from one sample in a study of cytotoxic CD8 clonotypes in ibrutinib-treated CLL. Data came from immunoSEQ multiplex PCR; TCRdb stores just in-frame clones and leaves some out. The data hold about 130,000 clones, with around 84% observed a single time. Sequencing used PBMCs, obtained after 24 months of ibrutinib treatment. These receptors were taken from a human donor with chronic lymphocytic leukemia. CDR3s include the opening cysteine and the closing phenylalanine or tryptophan. The D gene is left open where the match is weak. Clone size is stated in some rows and not others, as once, few, many or a class when expanded.

J: TRBJ1-1; size: once; D: .; V: TRBV5-1; CDR3: CASSPNEAMNTEAFF; DNA: TGCGCCAGCAGCCCAAATGAGGCTATGAACACTGAAGCTTTCTTT
J: TRBJ1-2; size: once; D: .; V: TRBV6-1; CDR3: CASNDGIYGYTF; DNA: TGTGCCAGCAACGACGGTATCTATGGCTACACCTTC
J: TRBJ1-2; size: few; D: TRBD1; V: TRBV15; CDR3: CATSRDLMTGAFYGYTF; DNA: TGTGCCACCAGCAGAGATTTAATGACAGGGGCTTTCTATGGCTACACCTTC
J: TRBJ1-2; size: once; D: TRBD1; V: TRBV18; CDR3: CASSRGTGKTNYGYTF; DNA: TGTGCCAGCTCACGTGGGACAGGGAAAACTAACTATGGCTACACCTTC
J: TRBJ1-4; size: .; D: TRBD1; V: TRBV19; CDR3: CASNQVGQGLPTNEKLFF; DNA: TGTGCCAGCAACCAGGTGGGACAGGGCCTACCAACTAATGAAAAACTGTTTTTT
J: TRBJ2-3; size: .; D: TRBD2; V: TRBV4-3; CDR3: CASSQDLFASGGPPSTDTQYF; DNA: TGCGCCAGCAGCCAAGATCTATTTGCTAGCGGGGGGCCACCTAGCACAGATACGCAGTATTTT
J: TRBJ1-1; size: .; D: .; V: TRBV5-4; CDR3: CASSLGLGLDTEAFF; DNA: TGTGCCAGCAGCTTGGGTTTGGGGTTGGACACTGAAGCTTTCTTT
J: TRBJ2-7; size: once; D: TRBD1; V: TRBV7-9; CDR3: CASGTGGLGEQYF; DNA: TGTGCCAGCGGGACAGGGGGTCTTGGGGAGCAGTACTTC
J: TRBJ2-1; size: .; D: TRBD2; V: TRBV7-9; CDR3: CASSTERGGPTEQFF; DNA: TGTGCCAGCAGCACTGAGCGGGGGGGCCCGACTGAGCAGTTCTTC
J: TRBJ2-2; size: .; D: TRBD1; V: TRBV30; CDR3: CAWTRGQGAGELFF; DNA: TGTGCCTGGACCCGGGGACAGGGGGCCGGGGAGCTGTTTTTT
J: TRBJ1-6; size: .; D: .; V: TRBV4-3; CDR3: CASSQNRNSPLHF; DNA: TGCGCCAGCAGCCAGAACAGGAATTCACCCCTCCACTTT
J: TRBJ1-6; size: .; D: .; V: TRBV19; CDR3: CASHSSYNSPLHF; DNA: TGTGCCAGCCATAGCTCCTATAATTCACCCCTCCACTTT
J: TRBJ1-4; size: .; D: .; V: TRBV28; CDR3: CASSSRFSEKLFF; DNA: TGTGCCAGCAGCTCCCGGTTCAGTGAAAAACTGTTTTTT
J: TRBJ2-2; size: few; D: .; V: TRBV5-1; CDR3: CASSIKGPGPGVGELFF; DNA: TGCGCCAGCAGCATTAAAGGCCCCGGCCCCGGGGTCGGGGAGCTGTTTTTT
J: TRBJ1-2; size: .; D: TRBD1; V: TRBV19; CDR3: CASSIGGQGSYGYTF; DNA: TGTGCCAGTAGTATAGGGGGACAGGGCTCCTATGGCTACACCTTC
J: TRBJ1-4; size: once; D: .; V: TRBV5-1; CDR3: CASSFTGSPLEKLFF; DNA: TGCGCCAGCAGCTTTACAGGGTCCCCTTTAGAAAAACTGTTTTTT
J: TRBJ1-4; size: .; D: TRBD1; V: TRBV5-1; CDR3: CASRDREGEKLFF; DNA: TGCGCCAGCAGGGACAGGGAAGGGGAAAAACTGTTTTTT
J: TRBJ1-4; size: .; D: .; V: TRBV6-1; CDR3: CASSEGWEKLFF; DNA: TGTGCCAGCAGTGAAGGGTGGGAAAAACTGTTTTTT
J: TRBJ1-2; size: .; D: .; V: TRBV6-6; CDR3: CASSSQLGRNYGYTF; DNA: TGTGCCAGCAGTTCACAATTGGGGAGAAACTATGGCTACACCTTC
J: TRBJ2-5; size: .; D: .; V: TRBV7-9; CDR3: CASSLEGLQYF; DNA: TGTGCCAGCAGCTTAGAGGGGCTCCAGTACTTC
J: TRBJ1-1; size: .; D: TRBD1; V: TRBV7-8; CDR3: CASSISTGVGTEAFF; DNA: TGTGCCAGCAGCATCTCGACAGGGGTAGGCACTGAAGCTTTCTTT
J: TRBJ2-7; size: .; D: .; V: TRBV30; CDR3: CAWIRGGEQYF; DNA: TGTGCCTGGATTAGGGGTGGGGAGCAGTACTTC
J: TRBJ2-3; size: .; D: TRBD2; V: TRBV9; CDR3: CASSPLGGLTGTDTQYF; DNA: TGTGCCAGCAGCCCCCTGGGGGGACTAACGGGCACAGATACGCAGTATTTT
J: TRBJ2-3; size: .; D: .; V: TRBV5-1; CDR3: CASSLEPGTDTQYF; DNA: TGCGCCAGCAGCTTGGAACCCGGCACAGATACGCAGTATTTT
J: TRBJ1-2; size: .; D: .; V: TRBV6-5; CDR3: CASSEKVLNYGYTF; DNA: TGTGCCAGCAGTGAAAAGGTTTTAAACTATGGCTACACCTTC
J: TRBJ1-1; size: .; D: .; V: TRBV5-4; CDR3: CASSSGTRNTEAFF; DNA: TGTGCCAGCAGCTCCGGGACACGGAACACTGAAGCTTTCTTT